Shown below are 25 T cell receptor beta chains from a single sample sequenced in a study of blood T cell repertoires in COVID-19. Measured with immunoSEQ multiplex PCR; TCRdb has only the in-frame clones, and not every one. The sample lists about 97,000 clones; roughly 87% were seen once. Sequenced input: peripheral blood. These receptors all come from a woman aged 45 to 65 with COVID-19, enrolled during active disease.

This chain links TRBV6-5 with TRBJ2-5; TRBD1 might be the D (6 bases). With 6 bases removed from V and 7 bases from J, the gap between germline ends came to 18 bases. The CDR3 spans 14 residues. Germline CDR1 MNHEY, CDR2 SVGAGI. CDR3 amino acids: CASRATGNTGTQYF. The CDR3 DNA reads TGTGCCAGCAGGGCTACAGGGAATACGGGGACCCAGTACTTC.

This clone was recorded only once. The chain uses TRBV4-2 and TRBJ2-7, with D perhaps matching TRBD1 (5 bases). Germline lookup yields CDR1 LGHNA and CDR2 YNFKEQ. Trimming took 0 bases from V and 1 from J, leaving 10 bases between them. The CDR3 sequence is 15 residues long. In DNA form, the CDR3 reads TGTGCCAGCAGCCAAGAGGGGCAGGGTTCCTACGAGCAGTACTTC. The encoded protein is CASSQEGQGSYEQYF.

The V and J genes are TRBV11-3 and TRBJ2-2; tentatively, D is TRBD2 (6 bases). Germline V gene data show CDR1 as SGHNT and CDR2 as YENEEA. There are 15 residues in the CDR3. V lost 2 bases to trimming and J lost 5 bases, with 12 bases between them. The CDR3 is CASSLWGVATGELFF. Written as DNA, the CDR3 is TGTGCCAGCAGCTTATGGGGGGTAGCGACCGGGGAGCTGTTTTTT.

Here the CDR3 reads CASSQEGLAGAYEQFF. In DNA form, the CDR3 reads TGCGCCAGCAGCCAAGAAGGACTAGCGGGGGCCTATGAGCAGTTCTTC. This chain links TRBV4-1 with TRBJ2-1; 13 bases match TRBD2. CDR3 length: 16 amino acids. J lost 8 bases, V lost 0 bases, and 4 bases had no gene match. The germline CDR1 and CDR2 sequences are MGHRA and YSYEKL.

This rearrangement joins TRBV28 to TRBJ1-5, with D perhaps matching TRBD1 (5 bases). The CDR3 has 14 residues. From germline, CDR1 is MDHEN and CDR2 SYDVKM. V lost 7 bases and J lost 2, with 12 bases in between. The chain's CDR3 is CASTWSGGNQPQHF. The CDR3 region has the DNA TGTGCCAGCACCTGGTCGGGGGGCAATCAGCCCCAGCATTTT. Looking up the rest from reference TRBV28 and TRBJ1-5 gives the full variable domain: DVKVTQSSRYLVKRTGEKVFLECVQDMDHENMFWYRQDPGLGLRLIYFSYDVKMKEKGDIPEGYSVSREKKERFSLILESASTNQTSMYLCASTWSGGNQPQHFGDGTRLSIL.

In DNA, the CDR3 is TGTGCCAGCTCGTTGACTAGCGGGATATACAATGAGCAGTTCTTC. Translated, it gives CASSLTSGIYNEQFF. The V gene is TRBV7-2, the J gene TRBJ2-1; 11 nucleotides align to TRBD2. The V and J ends lost 8 bases and 4 bases, in that order; junction bases with no gene match: 7. The CDR3 contains 15 residues. Germline CDR1 is SGHTA and CDR2 is FQGNSA.

The CDR3 here is CASSPRTGLGYEQYF. The CDR3 bases are TGTGCCAGCAGCCCGAGGACAGGATTGGGCTACGAGCAGTACTTC. This chain uses TRBV9 with TRBJ2-7; 7 bases fit TRBD1. CDR1 is SGDLS, CDR2 YYNGEE, per germline. V shed 4 bases and J 3 bases; nucleotides not matched to a gene: 10. The CDR3 contains 15 residues.

V is TRBV7-8 and J is TRBJ2-2; 9 bases agree with TRBD1. V trimming: 1 base; J trimming: 5 bases; junction bases outside the gene matches: 5. The CDR3 length is 16 residues. Germline CDR1 is SGHVS and CDR2 is FQNEAQ. As DNA, the CDR3 is TGTGCCAGCAGCTTAGAGACAGGGGGAGGGACCGGGGAGCTGTTTTTT. Residues: CASSLETGGGTGELFF.

This clone was picked up a small number of times. V usage is TRBV7-9 and J usage is TRBJ2-3; perhaps TRBD2 as D (5 bases). V lost 1 base and J lost 5, with 10 bases in between. Per the germline V gene, CDR1 is SEHNR and CDR2 is FQNEAQ (reference sequence). CDR3 length: 14 amino acids. CDR3 sequence reads: CASSLGGWEDTQYF. For the CDR3, the DNA is TGTGCCAGCAGCTTAGGCGGGTGGGAAGATACGCAGTATTTT.

The V and J genes are TRBV7-9 and TRBJ2-5; 7 bases fit TRBD1. Germline loops: CDR1 SEHNR, CDR2 FQNEAQ (reference sequence). This CDR3 spans 16 amino acids. V dropped 5 bases and J dropped 0; count of bases not matched to a gene: 9. The CDR3 reads CASSEDRSSYQETQYF. The CDR3 DNA follows: TGTGCCAGCAGCGAGGACAGGTCCTCGTACCAAGAGACCCAGTACTTC.

The rearrangement uses TRBV6-5 and TRBJ2-1; 8 bases map to TRBD1. The CDR3 is made up of 13 amino acids. CDR1 and CDR2 (germline): MNHEY, SVGAGI. V gave up 7 bases and J gave up 4 bases; unmatched junction bases: 3. The CDR3 bases are TGTGCCAGCATCCAGGGGGCTTACAATGAGCAGTTCTTC. Its translation: CASIQGAYNEQFF.

The J gene is TRBJ1-1, the V gene TRBV30; D is unclear. V was shortened by 1 base and J by 5 bases, with 11 bases between the two germline ends. CDR3 length: 13 amino acids. Germline loops: CDR1 GTSNPN, CDR2 SVGIG (reference sequence). Written as DNA, the CDR3 is TGTGCCTGGAGTGGACCCTTAGCGACTGAAGCTTTCTTT. Translating gives CAWSGPLATEAFF.

The chain recombines TRBV5-4 with TRBJ2-2; 10 bases map to TRBD2. This CDR3 has 16 residues. V trimming: 4 bases; J trimming: 0 bases; junction bases outside the gene matches: 3. Germline V gene lookup returns CDR1 SGHNT and CDR2 YYREEE (reference sequence). DNA for the CDR3: TGTGCCAGCAGCCCCCTAGCGGGGGCGAACACCGGGGAGCTGTTTTTT. This gives the protein CASSPLAGANTGELFF.

The chain has TRBV27 and TRBJ1-2; 9 nucleotides agree with TRBD1. The CDR3 covers 14 residues. The V segment lost 5 bases and the J segment 5 bases; nucleotides outside the gene matches: 6. Germline CDR1 is MNHEY and CDR2 is SMNVEV (reference sequence). The CDR3 loop is CASSGTGLRYGYTF. Here the CDR3 DNA reads TGTGCCAGCAGTGGGACAGGGTTGAGATATGGCTACACCTTC.

The chain couples TRBV27 to TRBJ2-7, with 8 bases identical to TRBD2. The junction had 5 bases not matched to a gene; V was cut back by 0 bases and J by 4 bases. Germline V gene sequence: CDR1 MNHEY, CDR2 SMNVEV (reference sequence). The CDR3 runs 15 residues. CDR3: CASSLSGGGRYEQYF. As DNA, the CDR3 is TGTGCCAGCAGTTTATCCGGGGGCGGGAGGTACGAGCAGTACTTC.

In regard to this clone: Other DNA sequences from this sample encode an identical CDR3 as well. CDR3 residues: CASSPGQGVETQYF. The CDR3 DNA follows: TGTGCCAGCTCACCGGGACAGGGGGTGGAGACCCAGTACTTC. This chain joins TRBV18 and TRBJ2-5, with 11 bases fitting TRBD1. The CDR3 covers 14 residues. Germline CDR1 reads KGHSH; CDR2 reads LQKENI. The junction had 2 bases not matched to a gene; V was cut back by 3 bases and J by 5 bases.

The gene calls are TRBV2 and TRBJ1-4; D not resolved. The CDR3 is 14 amino acids. Trimming removed 6 bases at V and 4 bases at J, with 12 bases between. From germline, CDR1 is SNHLY and CDR2 FYNNEI. This chain's CDR3 is CASRGGGINEKLFF. CDR3 DNA sequence: TGTGCCAGCAGGGGAGGAGGGATTAATGAAAAACTGTTTTTT.

V gene TRBV7-8 combines with J gene TRBJ2-3, with D unresolved. V lost 4 bases, J lost 10 bases, and 21 bases lay in between. The CDR3 contains 15 residues. From germline, CDR1 is SGHVS and CDR2 FQNEAQ. DNA of the CDR3: TGTGCCAGCAGCTCGCGATTGGTCCTCTCCGGTGCGCAGTATTTT. It codes for CASSSRLVLSGAQYF.

This clone occurred a few times. The rearrangement links TRBV7-2 to TRBJ1-6; 9 bases align to TRBD1. Germline V gives CDR1 SGHTA, CDR2 FQGNSA. This CDR3 is built from 17 residues. With V trimmed by 1 base and J by 9 bases, 10 bases remained unmatched. The CDR3 reads CASSLGGRTGEGSPLHF. The CDR3 DNA reads as TGTGCCAGCAGCTTAGGTGGCAGGACAGGGGAGGGTTCACCCCTCCACTTT.

This clone was seen a few times. This chain joins TRBV7-6 and TRBJ1-1, with unresolved D. The CDR3 spans 16 residues. Germline CDR1 reads SGHVS; CDR2 reads FNYEAQ. Trimming removed 4 bases at V and 2 bases at J, with 17 bases between. CDR3 nucleotides: TGTGCCAGCAGCTCCTCTCGCGGAAATAAAAACACTGAAGCTTTCTTT. Amino acids: CASSSSRGNKNTEAFF. Together with reference TRBV7-6 and TRBJ1-1, the CDR3 gives the full variable domain: GAGVSQSPRYKVTKRGQDVALRCDPISGHVSLYWYRQALGQGPEFLTYFNYEAQQDKSGLPNDRFSAERPEGSISTLTIQRTEQRDSAMYRCASSSSRGNKNTEAFFGQGTRLTVV.

The chain has TRBV12-3 or TRBV12-4 and TRBJ1-5; weak D call: TRBD1 (5 bases). The CDR3 has 13 amino acids. Trimming shortened V by 6 bases and J by 11 bases, and 17 bases separated the two germline ends. The CDR3 region is CASRQDLVGSQHF. For the CDR3, the DNA is TGTGCCAGCAGACAGGACCTGGTAGGGTCCCAGCATTTT.

V gene TRBV19 combines with J gene TRBJ2-4; 8 positions agree with TRBD1. CDR1 and CDR2 from the germline V gene are LNHDA and SQIVND (reference sequence). The J segment lost 3 bases and the V segment lost 5 bases, leaving 0 bases of the junction unmatched. The CDR3 consists of 13 residues. The CDR3 DNA reads TGTGCCAGTAGTGGGACAGGCAAAAACATTCAGTACTTC. Amino acid sequence: CASSGTGKNIQYF.

The V and J genes are TRBV7-8 and TRBJ2-7; 8 bases are shared with TRBD1. The germline CDR1 and CDR2 sequences are SGHVS and FQNEAQ. J gave up 2 bases and V 5 bases, and 5 bases lay outside the gene matches. This CDR3 is built from 14 residues. CDR3 sequence (DNA): TGTGCCAGCAGCCCAGGACAGGGCCCCTACGAGCAGTACTTC. It specifies CASSPGQGPYEQYF.

The chain carries TRBV7-9 and TRBJ2-1; 9 bases fit TRBD1. V was clipped by 0 bases and J by 4 bases; unmatched bases: 4. Germline V gives CDR1 SEHNR, CDR2 FQNEAQ (reference sequence). This CDR3 contains 16 residues. The CDR3 loop reads CASSLAGTGSYNEQFF. The CDR3 DNA is TGTGCCAGCAGCTTAGCCGGGACAGGGAGTTACAATGAGCAGTTCTTC. Supplemented by reference TRBV7-9 and TRBJ2-1, the full variable domain reads DTGVSQNPRHKITKRGQNVTFRCDPISEHNRLYWYRQTLGQGPEFLTYFQNEAQLEKSRLLSDRFSAERPKGSFSTLEIQRTEQGDSAMYLCASSLAGTGSYNEQFFGPGTRLTVL.

The chain is built from TRBV9 and TRBJ1-3; D is unclear. Germline V gene sequence: CDR1 SGDLS, CDR2 YYNGEE. The CDR3 is 15 residues long. V was cut by 3 bases and J by 2 bases, with 12 bases left in between. For the CDR3, the DNA is TGTGCCAGCAGCGCCCGGAGCTACCCTGGAAACACCATATATTTT. It translates to CASSARSYPGNTIYF.